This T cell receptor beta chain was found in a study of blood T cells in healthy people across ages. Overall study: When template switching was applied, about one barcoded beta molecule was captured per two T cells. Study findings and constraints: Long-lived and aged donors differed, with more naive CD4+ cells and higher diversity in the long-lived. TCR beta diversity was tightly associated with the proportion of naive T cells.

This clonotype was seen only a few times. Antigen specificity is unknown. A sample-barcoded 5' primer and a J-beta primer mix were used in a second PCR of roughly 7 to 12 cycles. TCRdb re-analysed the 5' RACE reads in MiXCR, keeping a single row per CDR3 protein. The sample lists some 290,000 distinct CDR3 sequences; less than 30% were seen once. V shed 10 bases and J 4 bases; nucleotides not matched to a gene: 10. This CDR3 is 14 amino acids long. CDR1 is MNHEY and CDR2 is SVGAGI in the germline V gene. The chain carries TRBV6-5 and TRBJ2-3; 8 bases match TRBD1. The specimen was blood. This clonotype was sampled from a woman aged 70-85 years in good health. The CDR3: CATDTGQGADTQYF. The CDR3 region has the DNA TGTGCCACCGATACAGGACAGGGCGCAGATACGCAGTATTTT.